A single sample is the source of the 30 T cell receptor beta chains below, sequenced in a study of breast tumors, draining lymph nodes, adjacent tissues. TCRdb recomputed calls from the multiplex PCR reads with MiXCR, one row per CDR3 protein. There are about 31,000 distinct CDR3 sequences in the sample; roughly three fifths occur only once, and more than 15% lies in the top ten. The specimen sequenced was breast tumor tissue. Receptors were obtained from a female donor with breast cancer. Some clones in this sample may be carry-over from other donors' samples.

The chain recombines TRBV12-3 or TRBV12-4 with TRBJ2-2, with no clear D. The CDR3 runs to 15 residues. Trimming pared 4 bases from V and 0 bases from J, leaving 9 bases between. The CDR3 DNA reads as TGTGCCAGCAGTTCTATACTTCCGAACACCGGGGAGCTGTTTTTT. This codes for CASSSILPNTGELFF.

To note about this clonotype: A read error is possible here, since a much larger clone lies one base away. Because it lacks the conserved phenylalanine or tryptophan at the end, this CDR3 is likely a read error. The rearrangement links TRBV6-5 to TRBJ1-1; D is unclear. V lost 2 bases and J lost 0, with 4 bases in between. Looked up from germline, CDR1 is MNHEY and CDR2 is SVGAGI. The CDR3 sequence is 13 residues long. The chain's CDR3 is CASSYRLNTEAFS. As DNA, the CDR3 is TGTGCCAGCAGTTACAGGTTGAACACTGAAGCTTTCTCT.

Only a few counts were recorded for this clonotype. The chain has TRBV20-1 and TRBJ2-7, with 7 bases that match TRBD1. The CDR3 contains 13 residues. Germline assignment: CDR1 DFQATT and CDR2 SNEGSKA (reference sequence). CDR3 in DNA: TGCAGTGCTAGGGACAGGTCGAACTACGCGCAGTACGTC. Amino acids: CSARDRSNYAQYV.

This chain links TRBV20-1 with TRBJ2-5; perhaps D is TRBD1 or TRBD2 (5 bases each). V was shortened by 3 bases and J by 0 bases, with 14 bases between the two germline ends. There are 15 residues in the CDR3. In germline, CDR1 is DFQATT, CDR2 SNEGSKA (reference sequence). The CDR3 reads CSASGQGAYQETQYF. The CDR3 coding sequence is TGCAGTGCTAGTGGTCAGGGAGCATACCAAGAGACCCAGTACTTC.

V and J are TRBV20-1 and TRBJ1-4; D might be TRBD1 (5 bases). Germline V gene lookup returns CDR1 DFQATT and CDR2 SNEGSKA (reference sequence). This CDR3 contains 13 residues. V was cut by 5 bases and J by 10 bases, with 17 bases left in between. The DNA of the CDR3 is TGCAGTGCTTCCAGGGCCCCTCGGGGAAAACTGTTTTTT. This sequence encodes CSASRAPRGKLFF.

On this clonotype: This is likely a read error, given that the CDR3 carries no conserved phenylalanine or tryptophan at its end. It is unclear where the CDR3 begins or ends on the DNA, so no DNA is shown, and the CDR3 is as TCRdb lists it. The gene calls are TRBV20-1 and TRBJ1-2; the table assigns TRBD1, which was not confirmed against the DNA. Including both end residues, the CDR3 is 17 amino acids long. Germline values: CDR1 DFQATT, CDR2 SNEGSKA (reference sequence). The CDR3 region is CSAFTRDREIGAMATQS.

This clonotype was counted only a few times. The chain couples TRBV7-9 to TRBJ1-6; D gene ambiguous. Germline loops: CDR1 SEHNR, CDR2 FQNEAQ (reference sequence). The CDR3 loop spans 15 amino acids. V was trimmed by 1 base and J by 2 bases, leaving 6 bases between them. CDR3 nucleotides: TGTGCCAGCAGCTTAGAACAAGCCTATAATTCACCCCTCCACTTT. This translates into CASSLEQAYNSPLHF.

This clonotype appeared a few times. The J gene is TRBJ2-1, the V gene TRBV15; D unclear. V lost 4 bases and J 0 bases, leaving 10 bases between the germline ends. Germline V gene sequence: CDR1 LNHNV, CDR2 YYDKDF (reference sequence). CDR3 size: 15 residues. CDR3 sequence: CATSIPPSSYNEQFF. The CDR3 nucleotides are TGTGCCACCAGCATCCCCCCGAGCTCCTACAATGAGCAGTTCTTC.

The chain carries TRBV24-1 and TRBJ1-5; 9 bases line up with TRBD1. The V gene's germline CDR1 is KGHDR and CDR2 SFDVKD. CDR3 length equals 15 residues. V lost 4 bases, J lost 5 bases, and 5 bases stayed unmatched. In DNA form, the CDR3 reads TGTGCCACCAGTGAATCGGGACAGGGCCATCAGCCCCAGCATTTT. It specifies CATSESGQGHQPQHF.

This clonotype was counted ten times or more. The genes are TRBV12-3 or TRBV12-4 and TRBJ2-2, with D perhaps matching TRBD2 (6 bases). Trimming pared 5 bases from V and 1 base from J, leaving 20 bases between. This CDR3 contains 18 residues. CDR3 region: CASSPHSGRGRNTGELFF. In DNA, the CDR3 is TGTGCCAGCAGTCCGCATAGTGGTCGGGGGAGGAACACCGGGGAGCTGTTTTTT.

By sample share, this clonotype is medium-sized (0.01 to 0.1%). V usage is TRBV7-2 and J usage is TRBJ1-4; a possible D gene is TRBD1 (6 bases). Between the trimmed V and J ends, which lost 1 base and 5 bases, there was a span of 11 bases. CDR3 size: 15 residues. Germline CDR1 is SGHTA and CDR2 is FQGNSA. The CDR3, as DNA: TGTGCCAGCAGCTTAGTTCGGACAGTCAATGAAAAACTGTTTTTT. Translated, it gives CASSLVRTVNEKLFF.

This clonotype ranks as medium-sized. The chain uses TRBV20-1 and TRBJ2-7, with TRBD2 matching 8 bases. The V gene end was trimmed by 0 bases and the J gene end by 2 bases; junction bases not matched to a gene: 3. The length of the CDR3 is 14 residues. CDR1 is DFQATT and CDR2 is SNEGSKA in the germline V gene (reference sequence). The CDR3 DNA sequence: TGCAGTGCTAGAGATCTCGGGAGGGCCTACGAGCAGTACTTC. Amino acid sequence: CSARDLGRAYEQYF.

The gene calls are TRBV19 and TRBJ1-2; D gene unclear. The CDR3 runs 13 residues. Germline CDR1 reads LNHDA; CDR2 reads SQIVND (reference sequence). V gave up 3 bases and J gave up 4 bases, with 9 bases separating them. The CDR3 loop is CASSIGPGYGYTF. The CDR3, as DNA: TGTGCCAGTAGTATCGGTCCGGGCTATGGCTACACCTTC.

This sequence joins TRBV20-1 and TRBJ1-6, with 7 bases aligning to TRBD1. Germline V CDR1 and CDR2: DFQATT, SNEGSKA (reference sequence). The CDR3 has 18 amino acids. Germline trimming cut 0 bases from V and 3 bases from J; bases unmatched to any gene: 11. This CDR3 reads CSARDFLSRDSYNSPLHF. DNA for the CDR3: TGCAGTGCTAGAGATTTCCTTTCGCGGGACAGCTATAATTCACCCCTCCACTTT.

The chain combines TRBV20-1 with TRBJ2-2; tentative D call: TRBD2 (6 bases). In germline, CDR1 is DFQATT, CDR2 SNEGSKA (reference sequence). V shed 0 bases and J shed 8 bases, with 13 bases lying between them. This CDR3 is 14 amino acids long. The CDR3: CSAREVTRTGELFF. In DNA, the CDR3 is TGCAGTGCTAGAGAAGTGACTAGAACGGGGGAGCTGTTTTTT.

In its sample, this clonotype was seen once. The rearrangement uses TRBV14 and TRBJ2-7; TRBD2 matches at 8 bases. V shed 2 bases and J 3 bases; nucleotides not matched to a gene: 0. This CDR3 is built from 13 residues. CDR1 SGHDN and CDR2 FVKESK come from the germline V gene. The DNA for the CDR3 is TGTGCCAGCAGCCAACTAGCGGGCTACGAGCAGTACTTC. Its protein is CASSQLAGYEQYF.

This chain connects TRBV5-1 to TRBJ1-4; TRBD1 matches 8 bases. This CDR3 is 15 amino acids long. J gave up 3 bases and V 5 bases, and 6 bases lay outside the gene matches. Germline V CDR1 and CDR2: SGHRS, YFSETQ. CDR3 in amino acids: CASRTGAWSNEKLFF. The CDR3 region has the DNA TGCGCCAGCAGGACAGGGGCGTGGTCTAATGAAAAACTGTTTTTT.

This chain connects TRBV7-9 to TRBJ2-7, with D perhaps TRBD1 or TRBD2 (5 bases each). There are 15 residues in the CDR3. The V and J ends lost 5 bases and 0 bases respectively, with 14 bases between them. The germline V gene encodes CDR1 SEHNR and CDR2 FQNEAQ (reference sequence). In DNA, the CDR3 is TGTGCCAGCAGCGTGTCCGGGACGGTCTCCTACGAGCAGTACTTC. Translation: CASSVSGTVSYEQYF.

This clonotype was detected many times. This chain joins TRBV10-3 and TRBJ1-2; tentative D call: TRBD1 (5 bases). The CDR3 has 14 residues. Trimming removed 7 bases from V and 2 bases from J, with 14 bases in between. The germline CDR1 and CDR2 sequences are ENHRY and SYGVKD. The CDR3 sequence: CAITSERGNYGYTF. The CDR3 DNA reads as TGTGCCATCACCAGTGAGAGGGGAAACTATGGCTACACCTTC.

The gene calls are TRBV7-2 and TRBJ2-1; 10 bases align to TRBD2. Germline-derived CDR1 and CDR2 are SGHTA and FQGNSA. There are 19 residues in the CDR3. V dropped 4 bases and J dropped 9; count of bases not matched to a gene: 21. The CDR3 bases are TGTGCCAGCAGCTCGAAGGGGGCTAGCGGGAGTGGAACGTCACGTGAGCAGTTCTTC. Translation: CASSSKGASGSGTSREQFF.

This clonotype has only one observation. The chain has TRBV2 and TRBJ1-3, with D hard to call. Germline values: CDR1 SNHLY, CDR2 FYNNEI. V was cut by 7 bases and J by 0 bases, with 13 bases left in between. The CDR3 has 15 amino acids. The CDR3 reads CASNSEGLSGNTIYF. CDR3 nucleotides: TGTGCCAGCAATAGTGAGGGCCTCTCTGGAAACACCATATATTTT.

The V call is TRBV15, the J call TRBJ2-1; TRBD2 matches 14 bases. The V gene end was trimmed by 2 bases and the J gene end by 8 bases; junction bases not matched to a gene: 5. The CDR3 length is 16 residues. The germline V gene has CDR1 LNHNV and CDR2 YYDKDF (reference sequence). CDR3 sequence (DNA): TGTGCCACCAGCAGAATGGGGACTAGCGGGGGATATGAGCAGTTCTTC. Protein: CATSRMGTSGGYEQFF.

Regarding this clonotype: This could be a read error, since a much larger clone is one nucleotide away. This sequence joins TRBV12-2 and TRBJ2-3; the D call in the table, TRBD2, was not verified against the DNA. TRBV12-2 is tagged as a pseudogene. CDR3 length: 18 amino acids. The CDR3: CASSSGTSGGPSTDTQYF. CDR3 DNA: TGTGCAAGTAGCTCCGGGACTAGCGGGGGCCCTAGCACAGATACGCAGTATTTT.

J is TRBJ2-2 and V is TRBV5-1, with 8 bases that match TRBD1. With 3 bases clipped from V and 5 bases from J, the junction kept 3 bases outside the gene matches. CDR3 length: 14 amino acids. Germline V gene data show CDR1 as SGHRS and CDR2 as YFSETQ. Written as DNA, the CDR3 is TGCGCCAGCAGCTCCCACAGGGGGACCGGGGAGCTGTTTTTT. This sequence encodes CASSSHRGTGELFF. The full variable domain, completed using reference TRBV5-1 and TRBJ2-2, is KAGVTQTPRYLIKTRGQQVTLSCSPISGHRSVSWYQQTPGQGLQFLFEYFSETQRNKGNFPGRFSGRQFSNSRSEMNVSTLELGDSALYLCASSSHRGTGELFFGEGSRLTVL.

This clonotype has ten or more counts. The rearrangement links TRBV6-2 or TRBV6-3 to TRBJ2-2; 7 bases are a match to TRBD2. The germline CDR1 and CDR2 sequences are MNHEY and SVGEGT. The CDR3 has 17 residues. Trimming at V came to 7 bases and at J to 6 bases, leaving 17 bases not matched to a gene. CDR3 residues: CASTQTPAGRRAGELFF. The DNA of the CDR3 is TGTGCCAGCACCCAGACCCCAGCGGGGAGGCGCGCCGGGGAGCTGTTTTTT.

This sequence joins TRBV7-3 and TRBJ2-1, with TRBD2 identical over 14 bases. With 9 bases clipped from V and 9 bases from J, the junction kept 7 bases outside the gene matches. The CDR3 runs 14 residues. The germline V gene has CDR1 SGHTA and CDR2 FQGTGA. CDR3 sequence: CASSRLAGGSEQFF. Written as DNA, the CDR3 is TGTGCCAGTAGTAGACTAGCGGGGGGGAGTGAGCAGTTCTTC.

This chain joins TRBV5-8 and TRBJ2-7; no clear D. Germline CDR1 SGHTS, CDR2 YDEGEE. The CDR3 loop spans 14 amino acids. V was clipped by 8 bases and J by 5 bases, with 20 bases between them. The CDR3 DNA sequence: TGTGCCAGTCCCGCCAGGCCTCCCACTGACGAGCAGTACTTC. This sequence encodes CASPARPPTDEQYF.

This clonotype was found many times. The germline gene is not matched at one end of the junction; a read error may be the cause. The chain employs TRBV4-3 and TRBJ1-2; D possibly corresponds to TRBD1 (5 bases). This CDR3 region has 15 residues. Per the germline V gene, CDR1 is LGHNA and CDR2 is YSLEER. Here the CDR3 DNA reads TGCGTCAGCAGCCAAGATAATGCAGGGCGGTATGGCTACACCTTC. This translates into CVSSQDNAGRYGYTF.

The rearrangement links TRBV7-2 to TRBJ2-3; D remains unclear. Trimming took off 6 bases at V and 3 bases at J, with 4 bases between the two ends. Germline-derived CDR1 and CDR2 are SGHTA and FQGNSA. The CDR3 totals 11 residues. CDR3 protein: CASRRTDTQYF. In DNA form, the CDR3 reads TGTGCCAGCAGGCGGACAGATACGCAGTATTTT.

This chain links TRBV7-3 with TRBJ2-5; possibly TRBD2 for D (5 bases). CDR1 is SGHTA and CDR2 is FQGTGA in the germline V gene. The CDR3 covers 13 residues. Trimming removed 5 bases at V and 1 base at J, with 8 bases between. The CDR3 DNA follows: TGTGCCAGCAGCCCTAGCCCCCAAGAGACCCAGTACTTC. This gives the protein CASSPSPQETQYF. Combining the CDR3 with reference TRBV7-3 and TRBJ2-5 gives the whole variable domain GAGVSQTPSNKVTEKGKYVELRCDPISGHTALYWYRQSLGQGPEFLIYFQGTGAADDSGLPNDRFFAVRPEGSVSTLKIQRTERGDSAVYLCASSPSPQETQYFGPGTRLLVL.